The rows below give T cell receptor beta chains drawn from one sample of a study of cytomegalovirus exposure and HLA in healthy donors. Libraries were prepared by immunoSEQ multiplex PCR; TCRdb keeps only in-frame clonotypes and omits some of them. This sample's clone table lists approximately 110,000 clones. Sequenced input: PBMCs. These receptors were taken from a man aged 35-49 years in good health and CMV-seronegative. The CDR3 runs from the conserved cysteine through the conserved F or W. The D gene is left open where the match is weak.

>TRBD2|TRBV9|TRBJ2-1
TGTGCCAGCAGCCCCCCAGCGGGAGAGGATTACAATGAGCAGTTCTTC
CASSPPAGEDYNEQFF
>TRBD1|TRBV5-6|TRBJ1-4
TGTGCCAGCAGCTTACAGGGGGCGCAGAGTTTCGAAAAACTGTTTTTT
CASSLQGAQSFEKLFF
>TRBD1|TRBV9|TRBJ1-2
TGTGCCAGCAGCTCGACAGGGAGGAAGGGCTACACCTTC
CASSSTGRKGYTF
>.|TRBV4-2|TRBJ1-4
TGTGCCAGCAGCCCCCTACAGGGACCAACTAATGAAAAACTGTTTTTT
CASSPLQGPTNEKLFF
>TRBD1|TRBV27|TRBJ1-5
TGTGCCAGCAGTTTTTTGACAGGGCAGCAGCCCCAGCATTTT
CASSFLTGQQPQHF
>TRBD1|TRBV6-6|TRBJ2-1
TGTGCCAGCAGACCTGAGGGGTACAGGGGGAGCGATGAGCAGTTCTTC
CASRPEGYRGSDEQFF
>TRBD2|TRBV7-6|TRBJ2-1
TGTGCCAGCAGCAAAGAGAGGGGCGGGGGTTATGAGCAGTTCTTC
CASSKERGGGYEQFF
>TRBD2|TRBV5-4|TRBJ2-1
TGTGCCAGCAGCTTGGCCGAAGGAGCGGGAGGGTGGTCTGAGCAGTTCTTC
CASSLAEGAGGWSEQFF
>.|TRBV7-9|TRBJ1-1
TGTGCCAGCAGCCGCACGGGGACTGAAGCTTTCTTT
CASSRTGTEAFF
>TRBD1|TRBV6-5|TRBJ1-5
TGTGCCAGCAGGAACAGGGGTCCGAATCAGCCCCAGCATTTT
CASRNRGPNQPQHF
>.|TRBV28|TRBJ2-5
TGTGCCAGCAGTTCCCCCCAGGGTGGGAGGGAGACCCAGTACTTC
CASSSPQGGRETQYF
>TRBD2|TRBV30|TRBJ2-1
TGTGCCTGGAGCAAAAAAGGCGGGAGCGGGAAATACAATGAGCAGTTCTTC
CAWSKKGGSGKYNEQFF
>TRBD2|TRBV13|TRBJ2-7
TGTGCCAGCAGCCCCGGGACTAGCGGGATCCCCTACGAGCAGTACTTC
CASSPGTSGIPYEQYF
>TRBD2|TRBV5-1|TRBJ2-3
TGCGCCAGCAGCTTGGCGGCGGGAGGGCCGGATACGCAGTATTTT
CASSLAAGGPDTQYF
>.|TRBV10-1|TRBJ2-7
TGCGCCAGCAGTGAGCAGGGTTCCTACGAGCAGTACTTC
CASSEQGSYEQYF
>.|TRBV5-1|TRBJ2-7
TGCGCCAGCAGCTTGTCGGGTAACGCCTACGAGCAGTACTTC
CASSLSGNAYEQYF
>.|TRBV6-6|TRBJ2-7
TGTGCCAGCAGTTACGATAGTGGCCAGGACGAGCAGTACTTC
CASSYDSGQDEQYF
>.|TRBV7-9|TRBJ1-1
TGTGCCAGCAGCCCTAGGGGACGGGAGGATGAAGCTTTCTTT
CASSPRGREDEAFF
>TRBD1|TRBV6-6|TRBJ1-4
TGTGCCAGCAGCAGACAGGGTGGGACCCTAAATGAAAAACTGTTTTTT
CASSRQGGTLNEKLFF
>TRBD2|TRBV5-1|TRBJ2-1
TGCGCCAGCAGCTCAGAAAGAGCGGGAGGGCACAATGAGCAGTTCTTC
CASSSERAGGHNEQFF
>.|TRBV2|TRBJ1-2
TGTGCCAGCATGCGGCCCAACTATGGCTACACCTTC
CASMRPNYGYTF
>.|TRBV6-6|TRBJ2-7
TGTGCCAGCAGTTACCGAACTGACGAGCAGTACTTC
CASSYRTDEQYF
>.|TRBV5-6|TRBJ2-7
TGTGCCAGCAGCTTTTCCCCGGTTCGACAGAAGGGGACCTACGAGCAGTACTTC
CASSFSPVRQKGTYEQYF
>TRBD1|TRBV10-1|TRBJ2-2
TGCGCCAGCAGTGACGGACAGGTCGGGGAGCTGTTTTTT
CASSDGQVGELFF
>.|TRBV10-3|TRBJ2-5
TGTGCCATCAGTGAATCCGGGAAGTACCAAGAGACCCAGTACTTC
CAISESGKYQETQYF
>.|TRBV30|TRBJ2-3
TGTGCCTGGAGTGGGAGTAGAACAGATACGCAGTATTTT
CAWSGSRTDTQYF
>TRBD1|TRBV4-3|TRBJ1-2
TGCGCCAGCAGCCAAGATCGGGACAGGGCGTCCCATGGCTACACCTTC
CASSQDRDRASHGYTF
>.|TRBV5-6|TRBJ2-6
TGTGCCAGCAGCTTACTCTCTGGGGCCAACGTCCTGACTTTC
CASSLLSGANVLTF
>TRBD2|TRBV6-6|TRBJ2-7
TGTGCCAGCAGTGCACTGGGGACTAGAAATTACGAGCAGTACTTC
CASSALGTRNYEQYF